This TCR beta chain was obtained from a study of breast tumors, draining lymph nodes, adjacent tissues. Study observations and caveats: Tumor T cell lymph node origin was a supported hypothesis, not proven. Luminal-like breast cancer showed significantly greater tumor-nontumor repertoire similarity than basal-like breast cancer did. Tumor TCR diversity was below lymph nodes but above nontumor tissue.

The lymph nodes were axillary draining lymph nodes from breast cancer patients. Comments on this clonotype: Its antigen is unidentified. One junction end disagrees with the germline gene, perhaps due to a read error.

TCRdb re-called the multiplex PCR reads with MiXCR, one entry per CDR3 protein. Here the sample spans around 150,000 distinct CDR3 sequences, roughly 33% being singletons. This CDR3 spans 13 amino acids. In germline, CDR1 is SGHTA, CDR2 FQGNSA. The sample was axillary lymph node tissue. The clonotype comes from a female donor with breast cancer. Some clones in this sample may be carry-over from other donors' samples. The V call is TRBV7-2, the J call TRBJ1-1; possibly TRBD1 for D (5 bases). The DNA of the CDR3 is TGTGCCAGCAGCTTAGTGCTGGACACTGAAGCTTCCTTT. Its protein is CASSLVLDTEASF.